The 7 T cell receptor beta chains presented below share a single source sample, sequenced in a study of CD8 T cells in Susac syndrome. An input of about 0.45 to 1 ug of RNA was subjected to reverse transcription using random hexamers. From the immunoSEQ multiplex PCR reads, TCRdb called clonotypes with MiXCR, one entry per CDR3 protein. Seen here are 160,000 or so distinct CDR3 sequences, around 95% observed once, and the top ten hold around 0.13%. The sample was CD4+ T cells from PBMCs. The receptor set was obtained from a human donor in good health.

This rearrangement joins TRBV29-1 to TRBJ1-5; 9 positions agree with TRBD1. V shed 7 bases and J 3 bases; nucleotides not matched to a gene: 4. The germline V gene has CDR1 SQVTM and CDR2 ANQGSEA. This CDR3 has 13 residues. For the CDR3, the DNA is TGCAGCGCCAGGACAGGGGCCAATCAGCCCCAGCATTTT. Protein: CSARTGANQPQHF.

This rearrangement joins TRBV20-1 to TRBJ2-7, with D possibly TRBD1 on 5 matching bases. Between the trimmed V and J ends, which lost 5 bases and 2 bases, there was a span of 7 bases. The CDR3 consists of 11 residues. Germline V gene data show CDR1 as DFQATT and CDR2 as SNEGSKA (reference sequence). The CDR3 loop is CSAQQAYEQYF. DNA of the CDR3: TGCAGTGCTCAACAGGCCTACGAGCAGTACTTC.

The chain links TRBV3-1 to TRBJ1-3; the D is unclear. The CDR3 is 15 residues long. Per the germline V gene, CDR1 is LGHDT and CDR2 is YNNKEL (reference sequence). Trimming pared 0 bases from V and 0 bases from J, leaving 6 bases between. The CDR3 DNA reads TGTGCCAGCAGCCAAGACAGCGTCTCTGGAAACACCATATATTTT. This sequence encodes CASSQDSVSGNTIYF.

The CDR3 bases are TGTGCCAGCAGCGTGGACAGGACCCAAGAGACCCAGTACTTC. It is translated as CASSVDRTQETQYF. The V gene is TRBV7-9, the J gene TRBJ2-5; 7 bases match TRBD1. Trimming removed 5 bases from V and 1 base from J; junction bases left unmatched: 4. The V gene's germline CDR1 is SEHNR and CDR2 FQNEAQ (reference sequence). CDR3 length equals 14 residues.

The CDR3 loop is CASSLPARRTPLHF. The CDR3 DNA follows: TGTGCCAGCAGTTTACCTGCCCGTAGGACCCCCCTCCACTTT. The J gene is TRBJ1-6, the V gene TRBV12-3 or TRBV12-4, with no clear D. V gave up 2 bases and J gave up 13 bases, with 15 bases separating them. The CDR3 consists of 14 residues.

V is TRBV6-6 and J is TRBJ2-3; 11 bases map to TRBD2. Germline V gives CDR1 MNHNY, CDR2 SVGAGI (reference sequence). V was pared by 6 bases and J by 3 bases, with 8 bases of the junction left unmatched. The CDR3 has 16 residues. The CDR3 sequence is CASSPLAGGSTDTQYF. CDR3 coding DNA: TGTGCCAGCAGCCCCCTAGCGGGGGGTTCTACAGATACGCAGTATTTT.

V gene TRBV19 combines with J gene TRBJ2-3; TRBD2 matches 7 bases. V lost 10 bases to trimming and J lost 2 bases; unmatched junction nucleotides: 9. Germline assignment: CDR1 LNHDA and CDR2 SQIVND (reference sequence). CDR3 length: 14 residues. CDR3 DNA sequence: TGTGCCACCGCGCGAGCGGGGAACACAGATACGCAGTATTTT. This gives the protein CATARAGNTDTQYF.